This T cell receptor (beta chain) comes out of a study of blood T cell repertoires in COVID-19 (dated by TCRdb to the early 2020s). Study-level background: Samples from collaborators originated in the United States, Italy and Spain and spanned both the acute and convalescent phases of COVID-19. The prospective study material was composed of cDNA or gDNA derived from T cells, B-cell-depleted T cells, or PBMCs. Subjects who had been exposed to COVID-19, were actively infected with it, or had recovered from it provided the deeply sampled blood TCRbeta repertoires that made up the dataset. The repertoires were released in a freely available public database meant as a resource for research on the immune response to SARS-CoV-2. The samples were drawn from two sources: the first 160 participants of the ongoing ImmuneRACE study, and 1,200 or so subjects contributed by 6 global collaborators. Sample metadata almost always included a de-identified subject ID, COVID-19 status, age in years and sex. Where HLA class I and class II types were available, the types were taken from metadata supplied by the sample provider, not from assay-based typing. Study-wide findings and limitations: The amount of clinical and demographic metadata varied by source and participant and was provided uncurated.

Participants in the prospective study were aged about 18 to 89 years, lived in about two dozen United States geographic areas, and enrolled through a virtual design. Cohort assignment in the prospective study relied on participant-reported clinical history from a screening survey and a study questionnaire. Each participant in the prospective study had whole blood, serum and a nasopharyngeal or oropharyngeal swab collected by mobile phlebotomists. Over an approximately 2-month period, participants in the prospective study had the option of providing additional blood draws and questionnaires. Before DNA extraction, blood samples from the prospective study were shipped at room temperature or frozen. TCRbeta CDR3 regions were amplified from genomic DNA by means of the immunoSEQ Assay, a bias-controlled multiplex PCR. The original pipeline was this. The number of nucleated cells in each sample was estimated by amplification of reference gene primers within the assay. To quantify the absolute abundance of each unique TCRbeta CDR3 rearrangement, sequence reads were collapsed and filtered. For each sample, productive Simpson clonality was calculated by taking the square root of Simpson's diversity index across productive rearrangements. As stored in TCRdb, this immuneACCESS dataset retains in-frame rearrangements with V and J assigned. A fraction of the clones does not appear; measured against another copy, unresolved V genes explain less than half of the discrepancy, and the remainder lacks a known reason. That table furnishes V, J and clone size, whereas the DNA furnished D and trimming. In all, the sample holds fewer than 250,000 clones, and more than 75% of those were seen once. The ten largest clones add up to 17% of the sample.

A word on this clone: It lacks a known antigen. Base qualities are not provided; no much larger clone lies one nucleotide away.

The CDR3 goes from the cysteine to the phenylalanine over 15 residues. CDR3 DNA only is kept here, 45 bases in frame from base 1. V sheds 1 base and J sheds 2 bases, leaving 10 bases between their ends. CDR1 and CDR2, looked up from the germline V gene, are SGHTA and FQGNSA. The sequence came from a woman in her fifties or sixties with acute COVID-19. What was sequenced was PBMCs or T cells enriched from blood (not recorded which). The chain is encoded by TRBV7-2 joined to TRBJ2-3, with TRBD1 tentatively as D gene (5 bases match). The CDR3 here reads CASSLEGIYTDTQYF. The bases read TGTGCCAGCAGCTTAGAGGGGATCTACACAGATACGCAGTATTTT.